This T cell receptor (beta chain) was sequenced for a study of blood T cell repertoires in COVID-19. Turning to the study itself: Sites in the United States, Italy and Spain provided acute and convalescent COVID-19 samples.

This clone was counted a few times. Sequenced by immunoSEQ multiplex PCR; TCRdb stores in-frame clones only, minus some. Here the sample spans about 210,000 clones, about four fifths being singletons. The CDR3 contains 13 residues. The V end lost 5 bases, the J end lost 7 bases, and 14 bases lay between the germline ends. Germline assignment: CDR1 MNHEY and CDR2 SVGAGI. The clonotype originates from a woman aged 50 to 65 with active or convalescent COVID-19. Sequencing used peripheral blood. The chain employs TRBV6-5 and TRBJ1-1; TRBD1 is a possible D gene (6 bases). CDR3 in DNA: TGTGCCAGCAGTCCAAACCGACAGGATGAAGCTTTCTTT. It translates to CASSPNRQDEAFF.